This T cell receptor (beta chain) came from a study of T cells after yellow fever vaccination. CDR3 length equals 14 residues. The germline gives CDR1 LNHNV, CDR2 YYDKDF (reference sequence). V lost 5 bases and J 6 bases, leaving 14 bases between the germline ends. TCRdb called the 5' RACE reads again in MiXCR, with one record for every CDR3 protein. The sample includes 80,000 to 100,000 distinct CDR3 sequences, 4.5% to 6% of them seen just once. This TCR derives from a man younger than 35 who received the YFV17D yellow fever vaccine. This specimen consisted of CD8+ T cells sorted from PBMCs, obtained 10 days after the yellow fever booster vaccination. V gene TRBV15 combines with J gene TRBJ2-1; D remains ambiguous. DNA of the CDR3: TGTGCCACCAGCCCCCCTTCGCCACCCAATGAGCAGTTCTTC. Residues: CATSPPSPPNEQFF.